Following are 23 T cell receptor beta chains from one sample sequenced in a study of blood T cell repertoires in COVID-19. Profiling relied on immunoSEQ multiplex PCR, and the TCRdb table lists in-frame clones only, not all of them. Of 200,000 to 250,000 clones in the sample, roughly 86% were seen once. The sequencing input was peripheral blood. All receptors come from a woman in her fifties or sixties with COVID-19, enrolled during active disease.

This chain joins TRBV6-5 and TRBJ2-3; 9 bases are shared with TRBD1. V was clipped by 6 bases and J by 6 bases; unmatched bases: 10. Germline loops: CDR1 MNHEY, CDR2 SVGAGI. This CDR3 region has 15 residues. Here the CDR3 reads CASRRFYRGPDTQYF. CDR3 DNA: TGTGCCAGCAGACGTTTCTACAGGGGGCCCGATACGCAGTATTTT.

This rearrangement joins TRBV10-2 to TRBJ2-7; 10 nucleotides match TRBD2. The CDR3 is made up of 13 amino acids. Per germline, CDR1 WSHSY and CDR2 SAAADI. J gave up 6 bases and V 8 bases, and 7 bases lay outside the gene matches. The CDR3 protein is CASGELAGSEQYF. In DNA, the CDR3 is TGCGCCAGCGGGGAACTAGCGGGGAGCGAGCAGTACTTC.

This clone showed up just a few times. CDR3: CASSPNIGQGRSYNSPLHF. The CDR3 DNA follows: TGTGCCAGCAGTCCCAACATCGGACAGGGTCGGTCCTATAATTCACCCCTCCACTTT. This chain links TRBV27 with TRBJ1-6, with 8 bases matching TRBD1. The V gene's germline CDR1 is MNHEY and CDR2 SMNVEV (reference sequence). The CDR3 length is 19 residues. V dropped 5 bases and J dropped 1; count of bases not matched to a gene: 13.

This clone was seen more than once but under ten times. The chain recombines TRBV5-4 with TRBJ2-7; weak D call: TRBD1 (6 bases). Germline CDR1 SGHNT, CDR2 YYREEE (reference sequence). V was trimmed by 4 bases and J by 1 base, leaving 15 bases between them. The CDR3 is 15 residues long. The CDR3 protein is CASSPGQFFSYEQYF. Here the CDR3 DNA reads TGTGCCAGCAGCCCAGGACAGTTTTTTTCCTACGAGCAGTACTTC.

The V gene is TRBV6-6, the J gene TRBJ1-5; TRBD1 matches 9 bases. Germline loops: CDR1 MNHNY, CDR2 SVGAGI (reference sequence). The CDR3 sequence is 14 residues long. V shed 2 bases and J 4 bases; nucleotides not matched to a gene: 0. The CDR3 DNA reads as TGTGCCAGCAGTTACGGGACAGGGAATCAGCCCCAGCATTTT. Its translation: CASSYGTGNQPQHF.

The chain recombines TRBV19 with TRBJ2-3; 7 positions agree with TRBD1. This CDR3 is 16 amino acids long. J gave up 5 bases and V 6 bases, and 14 bases lay outside the gene matches. Germline-derived CDR1 and CDR2 are LNHDA and SQIVND (reference sequence). DNA for the CDR3: TGTGCCAGTAGCCTAACTAGGACAGGCTCGAAAGATACGCAGTATTTT. This sequence encodes CASSLTRTGSKDTQYF.

The V and J genes are TRBV5-6 and TRBJ1-1; D possibly corresponds to TRBD1 (6 bases). V was clipped by 4 bases and J by 2 bases, with 12 bases between them. The CDR3 spans 14 residues. Per germline, CDR1 SGHDT and CDR2 YYEEEE. The CDR3 loop reads CASSPGVPNTEAFF. For the CDR3, the DNA is TGTGCCAGCAGCCCAGGGGTTCCCAACACTGAAGCTTTCTTT. Filled out from reference TRBV5-6 and TRBJ1-1, the complete variable domain reads DAGVTQSPTHLIKTRGQQVTLRCSPKSGHDTVSWYQQALGQGPQFIFQYYEEEERQRGNFPDRFSGHQFPNYSSELNVNALLLGDSALYLCASSPGVPNTEAFFGQGTRLTVV.

The rearrangement uses TRBV28 and TRBJ2-7; 8 bases fit TRBD1. V dropped 5 bases and J dropped 4; count of bases not matched to a gene: 7. CDR3 length equals 14 residues. Looked up from germline, CDR1 is MDHEN and CDR2 is SYDVKM. The CDR3 coding sequence is TGTGCCAGCAGTCTTCGGACAGGGCCGTACGAGCAGTACGTC. This encodes CASSLRTGPYEQYV.

The rearrangement links TRBV24-1 to TRBJ2-5; 11 bases match TRBD1. CDR3 size: 17 residues. Trimming cost V 9 bases and J 4 bases; bases outside gene matches: 15. The V gene's germline CDR1 is KGHDR and CDR2 SFDVKD. For the CDR3, the DNA is TGTGCCACCGCCCCGGGACAGGGGGTAGGTCATGTAGAGACCCAGTACTTC. Its protein is CATAPGQGVGHVETQYF.

The chain links TRBV2 to TRBJ2-6; possible D gene TRBD2, 7 bases. CDR1 SNHLY and CDR2 FYNNEI come from the germline V gene. V shed 9 bases and J shed 2 bases, with 14 bases lying between them. CDR3 length equals 15 residues. CDR3 in DNA: TGTGCCAGTGAAACAGGGACTACTGGGGCCAACGTCCTGACTTTC. Translated: CASETGTTGANVLTF.

This chain uses TRBV11-2 with TRBJ2-5; maybe TRBD1 (6 bases). Trimming cost V 5 bases and J 0 bases, with 10 bases left between them. The CDR3 runs to 14 residues. Germline CDR1 SGHAT, CDR2 FQNNGV. The CDR3 loop reads CASSPGQHQETQYF. The CDR3 DNA follows: TGTGCCAGCAGCCCCGGACAGCACCAAGAGACCCAGTACTTC. The variable domain in full, completed from reference TRBV11-2 and TRBJ2-5, reads EAGVAQSPRYKIIEKRQSVAFWCNPISGHATLYWYQQILGQGPKLLIQFQNNGVVDDSQLPKDRFSAERLKGVDSTLKIQPAKLEDSAVYLCASSPGQHQETQYFGPGTRLLVL.

The gene calls are TRBV18 and TRBJ2-1; D is undetermined. CDR1 is KGHSH, CDR2 LQKENI, per germline. Trimming stripped 1 base from V and 8 bases from J, with 6 bases between. The CDR3 loop spans 12 amino acids. CDR3 amino acids: CASSPLADEQFF. The CDR3 DNA is TGTGCCAGCTCACCACTGGCGGATGAGCAGTTCTTC.

The chain links TRBV10-3 to TRBJ2-1; 7 nucleotides align to TRBD2. Germline CDR1 is ENHRY and CDR2 is SYGVKD. The CDR3 loop spans 11 amino acids. V shed 7 bases and J 8 bases; nucleotides not matched to a gene: 2. As DNA, the CDR3 is TGTGCCATCAAACGGGGGGATGAGCAGTTCTTC. Translated: CAIKRGDEQFF.

V gene TRBV28 combines with J gene TRBJ2-2; tentatively, D is TRBD2 (6 bases). The CDR3 loop spans 15 amino acids. Germline V CDR1 and CDR2: MDHEN, SYDVKM. Trimming took off 11 bases at V and 5 bases at J, with 21 bases between the two ends. CDR3 region: CASVGAAGRTGELFF. CDR3 DNA sequence: TGTGCCTCTGTAGGGGCCGCGGGGAGGACCGGGGAGCTGTTTTTT.

This chain joins TRBV5-1 and TRBJ1-5, with 9 positions matching TRBD1. The V gene end was trimmed by 4 bases and the J gene end by 1 base; junction bases not matched to a gene: 3. Germline V gene sequence: CDR1 SGHRS, CDR2 YFSETQ. There are 15 residues in the CDR3. CDR3 residues: CASSAGTGSNQPQHF. CDR3 DNA sequence: TGCGCCAGCAGCGCCGGGACAGGGAGCAATCAGCCCCAGCATTTT.

This sequence joins TRBV7-2 and TRBJ1-1, with TRBD1 matching 10 bases. CDR1 and CDR2 (germline): SGHTA, FQGNSA. The CDR3 spans 15 residues. Losses at the gene ends were 2 bases for V and 6 bases for J; bases not matched to a gene: 6. The CDR3: CASSLPGQGVPEAFF. CDR3 sequence (DNA): TGTGCCAGCAGCTTACCCGGACAGGGGGTGCCTGAAGCTTTCTTT. Variable domain in full (rest from reference TRBV7-2 and TRBJ1-1): GAGVSQSPSNKVTEKGKDVELRCDPISGHTALYWYRQSLGQGLEFLIYFQGNSAPDKSGLPSDRFSAERTGGSVSTLTIQRTQQEDSAVYLCASSLPGQGVPEAFFGQGTRLTVV.

This clone appeared a single time. The CDR3 region has the DNA TGCGCCAGCAGCCAGGAACAGGGGGGCTTCGGGGAGCTGTTTTTT. The encoded protein is CASSQEQGGFGELFF. The chain employs TRBV5-1 and TRBJ2-2; 8 nucleotides align to TRBD1. The V and J ends lost 4 bases and 7 bases, in that order; junction bases with no gene match: 9. The CDR3 extends over 15 amino acids. From germline, CDR1 is SGHRS and CDR2 YFSETQ.

The genes are TRBV6-5 and TRBJ2-2, with D possibly being TRBD2 (5 bases). The CDR3 length is 15 residues. CDR1 MNHEY and CDR2 SVGAGI come from the germline V gene. Trimming pared 6 bases from V and 7 bases from J, leaving 18 bases between. CDR3 protein: CASRATRLPNGELFF. In DNA form, the CDR3 reads TGTGCCAGCAGAGCCACTAGACTCCCCAACGGGGAGCTGTTTTTT.

This sequence joins TRBV28 and TRBJ2-3; TRBD2 might be the D (7 bases). The CDR3 spans 14 residues. The ends were cut back, 2 bases at V and 6 bases at J, with 12 bases in the middle. Germline V gives CDR1 MDHEN, CDR2 SYDVKM. The CDR3 region has the DNA TGTGCCAGCAGTTTAGGGGGGGCACGGGATACGCAGTATTTT. It specifies CASSLGGARDTQYF.

The chain has TRBV5-6 and TRBJ2-7; no firm D call. Germline V gene data show CDR1 as SGHDT and CDR2 as YYEEEE. This CDR3 contains 14 residues. The germline V and J ends were trimmed by 2 bases and 2 bases, with 11 bases remaining between them. The CDR3: CASSFTRVPYEQYF. CDR3 bases: TGTGCCAGCAGCTTTACTCGGGTCCCCTACGAGCAGTACTTC.

The CDR3 nucleotides are TGTGCCTGGAGTGTCTCCGGAGTGAATGAGCAGTTCTTC. Amino acid sequence: CAWSVSGVNEQFF. This rearrangement joins TRBV30 to TRBJ2-1; D not certain. Germline V gene data show CDR1 as GTSNPN and CDR2 as SVGIG (reference sequence). V lost 0 bases to trimming and J lost 7 bases, with 10 bases between them. The CDR3 loop spans 13 amino acids. Full variable domain (missing parts from reference TRBV30 and TRBJ2-1): SQTIHQWPATLVQPVGSPLSLECTVEGTSNPNLYWYRQAAGRGLQLLFYSVGIGQISSEVPQNLSASRPQDRQFILSSKKLLLSDSGFYLCAWSVSGVNEQFFGPGTRLTVL.

V gene TRBV5-1 combines with J gene TRBJ2-5; possibly TRBD1 for D (6 bases). With 2 bases removed from V and 5 bases from J, the gap between germline ends came to 19 bases. The CDR3 contains 16 residues. In germline, CDR1 is SGHRS, CDR2 YFSETQ. The DNA for the CDR3 is TGCGCCAGCAGCTTAAAGGGGGTGGGCAGGATGGAGACCCAGTACTTC. It specifies CASSLKGVGRMETQYF.

The rearrangement links TRBV10-2 to TRBJ1-6; 9 bases line up with TRBD1. With 5 bases clipped from V and 10 bases from J, the junction kept 6 bases outside the gene matches. Germline loops: CDR1 WSHSY, CDR2 SAAADI. The CDR3 extends over 14 amino acids. DNA for the CDR3: TGCGCCAGCAGTCAACAGGGGGCTCGGTCACCCCTCCACTTT. Translation gives CASSQQGARSPLHF.